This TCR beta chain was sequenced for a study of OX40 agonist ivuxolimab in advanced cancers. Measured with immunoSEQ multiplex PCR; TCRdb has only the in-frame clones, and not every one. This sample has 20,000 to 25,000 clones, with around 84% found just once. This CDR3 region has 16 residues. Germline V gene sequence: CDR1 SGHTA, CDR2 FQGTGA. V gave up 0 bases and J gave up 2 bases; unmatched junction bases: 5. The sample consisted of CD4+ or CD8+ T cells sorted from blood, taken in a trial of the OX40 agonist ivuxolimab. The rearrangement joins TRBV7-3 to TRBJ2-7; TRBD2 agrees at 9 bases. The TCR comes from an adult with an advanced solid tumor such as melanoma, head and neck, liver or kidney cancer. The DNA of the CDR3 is TGTGCCAGCAGCTTAACGGCTAGCGGGACCGCCTACGAGCAGTACTTC. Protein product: CASSLTASGTAYEQYF. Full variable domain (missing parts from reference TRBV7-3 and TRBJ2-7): GAGVSQTPSNKVTEKGKYVELRCDPISGHTALYWYRQSLGQGPEFLIYFQGTGAADDSGLPNDRFFAVRPEGSVSTLKIQRTERGDSAVYLCASSLTASGTAYEQYFGPGTRLTVT.